This T cell receptor beta chain was identified during a study of blood T cell repertoires in COVID-19. V was shortened by 5 bases and J by 0 bases, with 22 bases between the two germline ends. Per germline, CDR1 SGHTA and CDR2 FQGTGA. The CDR3 has 18 amino acids. Original processing methods: Reference gene primers were amplified, and this amplification served to estimate nucleated cell counts. Assay: immunoSEQ multiplex PCR; the TCRdb copy retains only in-frame clones and omits some. The V and J calls and clone size are taken from that table; D and trimming were inferred from the DNA. The sample has around 260,000 clones, 83% seen once; the top ten hold 8% to 10%.

The source of this sequence is a woman in her forties or fifties who had recovered from COVID-19. The sample taken for sequencing was peripheral blood. The rearrangement links TRBV7-3 to TRBJ1-1, with D tentatively TRBD1 (6 bases). CDR3 residues: CASSHWTLPGQLNTEAFF. The CDR3 nucleotides read TGTGCCAGCAGCCACTGGACCCTACCCGGACAGCTGAACACTGAAGCTTTCTTT. Looking up the rest from reference TRBV7-3 and TRBJ1-1 gives the full variable domain: GAGVSQTPSNKVTEKGKYVELRCDPISGHTALYWYRQSLGQGPEFLIYFQGTGAADDSGLPNDRFFAVRPEGSVSTLKIQRTERGDSAVYLCASSHWTLPGQLNTEAFFGQGTRLTVV.